The clone carrying this T cell receptor (beta chain) has a handful of counts. The target antigen is unknown. The CDR3 is 13 residues long. V lost 2 bases, J lost 4 bases, and 6 bases lay in between. Germline-derived CDR1 and CDR2 are MNHNY and SVGAGI (reference sequence). These data come from a study of early T cells in non-severe SARS-CoV-2 infection. Study-wide background: Sequencing was performed on bulk RNA from unsorted whole blood, leaving chains unpaired. Study-wide results and caveats: Matches to VDJdb favored anti-spike CD8 responses and missed private and CD4 specificities.

One entry per CDR3 protein, called by TCRdb with MiXCR from the 5' RACE reads. This repertoire shows approximately 77,000 distinct CDR3 sequences, roughly 12% found once; its top ten account for about 3.5%. The TCR comes from an adult who was a healthcare worker with PCR-confirmed SARS-CoV-2 infection or an uninfected control (not recorded which). The sample taken for sequencing was whole blood. This sequence joins TRBV6-6 and TRBJ1-5; D gene unclear. The CDR3 sequence: CASSYRLNQPQHF. CDR3 bases: TGTGCCAGCAGTTACAGGTTAAATCAGCCCCAGCATTTT.